This TCR beta chain was captured in a study of blood T cell repertoires in COVID-19. Across the whole study: COVID-19 samples, acute and convalescent, were from the United States, Italy and Spain. Sample material is recorded as cDNA or gDNA derived from T cells, B-cell-depleted T cells, or PBMCs.

Germline V gene data show CDR1 as LNHDA and CDR2 as SQIVND (reference sequence). CDR3 length: 14 residues. The V end was cut by 3 bases, the J end by 1 base, with 9 bases between. The authors' processing: Estimation of nucleated cell counts relied on the amplification of reference gene primers. Sequencing used immunoSEQ multiplex PCR; TCRdb keeps in-frame clones, though not all of them. The D gene and trimming were derived from the DNA, and the V and J assignments and clone size from that table. The sample contains more than 95,000 clones, roughly nine tenths of which appear only once. V usage is TRBV19 and J usage is TRBJ1-1, with TRBD1 as a possible D gene (6 bases). Sequencing was performed on peripheral blood. The clonotype comes from a human donor in a cohort sampled during active COVID-19. The CDR3, as DNA: TGTGCCAGTAGTATCTTGACAGGGAACACTGAAGCTTTCTTT. Its translation: CASSILTGNTEAFF.